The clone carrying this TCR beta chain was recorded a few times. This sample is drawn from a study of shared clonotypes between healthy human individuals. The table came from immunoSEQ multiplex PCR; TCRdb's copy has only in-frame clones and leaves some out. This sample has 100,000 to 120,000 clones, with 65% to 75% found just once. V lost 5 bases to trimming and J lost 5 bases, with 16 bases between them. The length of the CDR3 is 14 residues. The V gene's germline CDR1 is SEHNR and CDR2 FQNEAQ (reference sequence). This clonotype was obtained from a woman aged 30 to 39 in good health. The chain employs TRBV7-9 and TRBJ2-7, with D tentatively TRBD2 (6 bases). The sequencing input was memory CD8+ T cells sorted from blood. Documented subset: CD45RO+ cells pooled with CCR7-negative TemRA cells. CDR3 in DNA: TGTGCCAGCAGCAGGAGGGAGAAGGTCGACGAGCAGTACTTC. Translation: CASSRREKVDEQYF.